These 10 T cell receptor beta chains share one sample of origin, sequenced in a study of T cell changes during pregnancy in multiple sclerosis. This table comes from immunoSEQ multiplex PCR, and its TCRdb copy is limited to in-frame clones, with some not included. The sample records 40,000 to 50,000 clones, approximately 94% being singletons. Sequenced here: CD4+ T cells from peripheral blood mononuclear cells, sampled in the third trimester of pregnancy. Every receptor here comes from a female donor with multiple sclerosis, enrolled in a pregnancy study.

The J gene is TRBJ2-5, the V gene TRBV7-2; 10 nucleotides line up with TRBD2. V gave up 4 bases and J gave up 4 bases; unmatched junction bases: 9. The germline CDR1 and CDR2 sequences are SGHTA and FQGNSA. This CDR3 comprises 16 residues. The DNA of the CDR3 is TGTGCCAGCAGCTACGGGACTAGCGTTTTTCGAGAGACCCAGTACTTC. Amino acid sequence: CASSYGTSVFRETQYF.

This chain links TRBV7-9 with TRBJ2-1; TRBD1 might be the D (6 bases). The germline V gene encodes CDR1 SEHNR and CDR2 FQNEAQ (reference sequence). V lost 4 bases to trimming and J lost 1 base, with 20 bases between them. The CDR3 spans 18 residues. CDR3 in amino acids: CASSSIPRGQGSYNEQFF. The DNA of the CDR3 is TGTGCCAGCAGCTCCATCCCAAGAGGGCAGGGGTCCTACAATGAGCAGTTCTTC.

This chain joins TRBV5-1 and TRBJ2-7, with D perhaps matching TRBD2 (5 bases). V was trimmed by 3 bases and J by 5 bases, leaving 12 bases between them. CDR3 size: 13 residues. CDR1 is SGHRS, CDR2 YFSETQ, per germline. CDR3 sequence reads: CASSSPLGDEQYF. The CDR3 DNA reads as TGCGCCAGCAGCTCACCGCTCGGGGACGAGCAGTACTTC.

The chain is built from TRBV11-3 and TRBJ2-7; weak D call: TRBD2 (6 bases). The CDR3 runs 14 residues. Trimming took off 0 bases at V and 7 bases at J, with 13 bases between the two ends. Germline lookup yields CDR1 SGHNT and CDR2 YENEEA. CDR3 in amino acids: CASSLDVGGGEQYF. CDR3 DNA sequence: TGTGCCAGCAGCTTAGATGTCGGGGGTGGGGAGCAGTACTTC. Drawing the rest from reference TRBV11-3 and TRBJ2-7, the complete variable domain is EAGVVQSPRYKIIEKKQPVAFWCNPISGHNTLYWYLQNLGQGPELLIRYENEEAVDDSQLPKDRFSAERLKGVDSTLKIQPAELGDSAVYLCASSLDVGGGEQYFGPGTRLTVT.

The chain links TRBV18 to TRBJ2-3; weak D call: TRBD2 (7 bases). Germline CDR1 KGHSH, CDR2 LQKENI. This CDR3 is 15 amino acids long. Trimming cost V 4 bases and J 4 bases, with 15 bases left between them. This chain's CDR3 is CASSLGLEGADTQYF. In DNA form, the CDR3 reads TGTGCCAGCTCACTCGGACTAGAGGGGGCAGATACGCAGTATTTT. Based on the CDR3 plus reference TRBV18 and TRBJ2-3, the full variable domain is NAGVMQNPRHLVRRRGQEARLRCSPMKGHSHVYWYRQLPEEGLKFMVYLQKENIIDESGMPKERFSAEFPKEGPSILRIQQVVRGDSAAYFCASSLGLEGADTQYFGPGTRLTVL.

The genes are TRBV30 and TRBJ2-5; 8 positions match TRBD2. Per germline, CDR1 GTSNPN and CDR2 SVGIG (reference sequence). CDR3 size: 14 residues. After removal of 1 base from V and 1 base from J, the junction contained 2 bases not matched to a gene. As DNA, the CDR3 is TGTGCCTGGAGTGAAGGGACTAGCCAAGAGACCCAGTACTTC. Translated, it gives CAWSEGTSQETQYF.

The V gene is TRBV19, the J gene TRBJ2-7; no clear D. The V gene's germline CDR1 is LNHDA and CDR2 SQIVND (reference sequence). This CDR3 is built from 14 residues. Trimming stripped 8 bases from V and 0 bases from J, with 14 bases between. The CDR3 coding sequence is TGTGCCAGTCGCGACTCAGTCAACTCCTACGAGCAGTACTTC. This sequence encodes CASRDSVNSYEQYF.

The chain recombines TRBV9 with TRBJ1-2; 7 bases match TRBD1. The V segment lost 3 bases and the J segment 2 bases; nucleotides outside the gene matches: 1. The CDR3 runs 13 residues. The V gene's germline CDR1 is SGDLS and CDR2 YYNGEE. The CDR3 sequence is CASSEGQNYGYTF. CDR3 coding DNA: TGTGCCAGCAGCGAGGGACAGAACTATGGCTACACCTTC.

This clone was recorded once. This chain uses TRBV11-1 with TRBJ1-5; D unclear. V was pared by 0 bases and J by 7 bases, with 7 bases between. This CDR3 is 13 amino acids long. Germline V gene lookup returns CDR1 SGHAT and CDR2 FQDESV (reference sequence). CDR3 region: CASSLALSQPQHF. The CDR3 DNA sequence: TGTGCCAGCAGCTTAGCTTTGAGCCAGCCCCAGCATTTT.

The rearrangement joins TRBV6-5 to TRBJ2-5, with 7 bases fitting TRBD1. The germline V gene encodes CDR1 MNHEY and CDR2 SVGAGI. The CDR3 is made up of 15 amino acids. V lost 6 bases and J lost 5; bases outside the gene matches: 12. The CDR3 spells CASSKDRADSETQYF. As DNA, the CDR3 is TGTGCCAGCAGCAAAGACAGGGCGGATTCGGAGACCCAGTACTTC.